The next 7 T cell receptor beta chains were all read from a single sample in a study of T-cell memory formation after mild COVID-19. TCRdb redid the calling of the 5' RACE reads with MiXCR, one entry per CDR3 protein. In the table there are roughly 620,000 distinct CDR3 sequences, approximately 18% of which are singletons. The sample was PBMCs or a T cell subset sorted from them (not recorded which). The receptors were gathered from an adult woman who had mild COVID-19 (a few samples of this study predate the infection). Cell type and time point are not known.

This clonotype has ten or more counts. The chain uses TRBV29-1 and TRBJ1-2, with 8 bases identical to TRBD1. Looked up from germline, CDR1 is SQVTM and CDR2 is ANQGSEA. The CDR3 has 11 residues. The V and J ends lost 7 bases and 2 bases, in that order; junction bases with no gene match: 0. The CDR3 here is CSGQGNYGYTF. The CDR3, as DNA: TGCAGCGGACAGGGGAACTATGGCTACACCTTC. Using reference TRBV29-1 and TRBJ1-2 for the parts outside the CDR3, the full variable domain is SAVISQKPSRDICQRGTSLTIQCQVDSQVTMMFWYRQQPGQSLTLIATANQGSEATYESGFVIDKFPISRPNLTFSTLTVSNMSPEDSSIYLCSGQGNYGYTFGSGTRLTVV.

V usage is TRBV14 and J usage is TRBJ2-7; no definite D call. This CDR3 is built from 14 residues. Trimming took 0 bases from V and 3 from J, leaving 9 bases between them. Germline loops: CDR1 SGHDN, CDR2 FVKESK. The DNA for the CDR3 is TGTGCCAGCAGCCAAGAAGCCATGCACTACGAGCAGTACTTC. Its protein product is CASSQEAMHYEQYF. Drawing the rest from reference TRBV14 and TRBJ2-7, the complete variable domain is EAGVTQFPSHSVIEKGQTVTLRCDPISGHDNLYWYRRVMGKEIKFLLHFVKESKQDESGMPNNRFLAERTGGTYSTLKVQPAELEDSGVYFCASSQEAMHYEQYFGPGTRLTVT.

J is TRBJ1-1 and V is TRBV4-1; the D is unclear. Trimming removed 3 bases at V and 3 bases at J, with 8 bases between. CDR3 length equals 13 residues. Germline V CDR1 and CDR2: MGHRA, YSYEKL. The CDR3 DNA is TGCGCCAGCAGCCACGGACGGGACACTGAAGCTTTCTTT. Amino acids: CASSHGRDTEAFF.

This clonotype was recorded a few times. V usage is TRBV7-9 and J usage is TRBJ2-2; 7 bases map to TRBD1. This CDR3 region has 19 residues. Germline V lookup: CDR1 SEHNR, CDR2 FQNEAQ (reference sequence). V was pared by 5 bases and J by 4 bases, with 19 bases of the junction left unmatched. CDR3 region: CASSHLFILGQKFTGELFF. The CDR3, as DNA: TGTGCCAGCAGCCATCTCTTTATCCTGGGACAGAAGTTCACCGGGGAGCTGTTTTTT.

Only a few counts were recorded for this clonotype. CDR3 amino acids: CASRPSGVGTDTQYF. In DNA form, the CDR3 reads TGTGCCAGCAGGCCGAGCGGGGTGGGCACAGATACGCAGTATTTT. The J gene is TRBJ2-3, the V gene TRBV7-6; 7 nucleotides agree with TRBD2. The CDR3 totals 15 residues. Germline trimming cut 6 bases from V and 1 base from J; bases unmatched to any gene: 7. Germline assignment: CDR1 SGHVS and CDR2 FNYEAQ.

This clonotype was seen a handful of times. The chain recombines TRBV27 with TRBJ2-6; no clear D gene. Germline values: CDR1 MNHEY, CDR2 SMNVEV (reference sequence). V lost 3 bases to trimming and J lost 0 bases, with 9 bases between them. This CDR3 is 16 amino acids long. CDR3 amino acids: CASSFPSGSGANVLTF. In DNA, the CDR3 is TGTGCCAGCAGTTTCCCCTCTGGCTCTGGGGCCAACGTCCTGACTTTC. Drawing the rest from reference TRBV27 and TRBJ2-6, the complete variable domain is EAQVTQNPRYLITVTGKKLTVTCSQNMNHEYMSWYRQDPGLGLRQIYYSMNVEVTDKGDVPEGYKVSRKEKRNFPLILESPSPNQTSLYFCASSFPSGSGANVLTFGAGSRLTVL.

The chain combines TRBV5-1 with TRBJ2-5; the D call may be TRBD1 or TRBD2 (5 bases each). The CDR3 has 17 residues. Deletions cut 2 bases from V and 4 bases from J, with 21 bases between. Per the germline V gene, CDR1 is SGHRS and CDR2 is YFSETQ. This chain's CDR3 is CASSLHGTAPNGETQYF. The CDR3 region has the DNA TGCGCCAGCAGCTTACACGGGACGGCACCCAACGGAGAGACCCAGTACTTC. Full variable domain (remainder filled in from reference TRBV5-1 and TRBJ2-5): KAGVTQTPRYLIKTRGQQVTLSCSPISGHRSVSWYQQTPGQGLQFLFEYFSETQRNKGNFPGRFSGRQFSNSRSEMNVSTLELGDSALYLCASSLHGTAPNGETQYFGPGTRLLVL.